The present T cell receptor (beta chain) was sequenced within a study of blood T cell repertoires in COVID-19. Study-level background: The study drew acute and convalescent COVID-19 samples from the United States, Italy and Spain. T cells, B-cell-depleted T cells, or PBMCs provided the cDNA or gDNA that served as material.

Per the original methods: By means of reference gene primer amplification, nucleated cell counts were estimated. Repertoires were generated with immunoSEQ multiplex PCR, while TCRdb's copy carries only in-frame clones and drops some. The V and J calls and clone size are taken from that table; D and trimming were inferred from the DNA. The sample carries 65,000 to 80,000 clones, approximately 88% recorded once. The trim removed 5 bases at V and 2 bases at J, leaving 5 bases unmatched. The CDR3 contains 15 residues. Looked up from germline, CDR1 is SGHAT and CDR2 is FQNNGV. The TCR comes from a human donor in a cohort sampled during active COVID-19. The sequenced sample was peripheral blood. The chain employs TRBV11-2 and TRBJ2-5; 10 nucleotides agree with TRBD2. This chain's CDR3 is CASSRRTSGQETQYF. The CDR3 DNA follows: TGTGCCAGCAGCCGACGGACTAGCGGACAAGAGACCCAGTACTTC. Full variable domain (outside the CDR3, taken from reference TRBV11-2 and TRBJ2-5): EAGVAQSPRYKIIEKRQSVAFWCNPISGHATLYWYQQILGQGPKLLIQFQNNGVVDDSQLPKDRFSAERLKGVDSTLKIQPAKLEDSAVYLCASSRRTSGQETQYFGPGTRLLVL.